What follows are 23 T cell receptor beta chains derived from one specimen sequenced in a study of blood T cells in healthy people across ages (dated by TCRdb to 2013 to 2016). The library was built by means of 5' RACE. The sequencer was an Illumina HiSeq 2500. The second PCR ran for roughly 6 to 11 cycles and used a J-beta primer mix along with a sample-barcoded 5' primer. In-frame beta chains were kept once TCRdb had trimmed the public reads at Q25 with fastp and called clones with MiXCR. Entries that share a CDR3 protein sequence are merged under the most common genes and DNA. The sample data list about a million distinct CDR3 sequences, and roughly 51% of these were observed just once. The ten largest clones capture about a fifth of the sample. Sequenced sample: blood. The receptors originated from a woman aged 60-75 years in good health.

The chain couples TRBV20-1 to TRBJ2-3; possibly TRBD2 for D (6 bases). Trimming pared 5 bases from V and 1 base from J, leaving 13 bases between. The germline CDR1 and CDR2 sequences are DFQATT and SNEGSKA (reference sequence). This CDR3 has 14 amino acids. The CDR3 DNA sequence: TGCAGTGCTCCTATTGGGAGGCGCACAGATACGCAGTATTTT. This encodes CSAPIGRRTDTQYF.

The chain carries TRBV12-3 or TRBV12-4 and TRBJ2-7, with 8 nucleotides matching TRBD2. J gave up 3 bases and V 6 bases, and 7 bases lay outside the gene matches. CDR3 size: 14 residues. This CDR3 is CASRNSGMVYEQYF. In DNA form, the CDR3 reads TGTGCCAGCAGAAATAGCGGGATGGTCTACGAGCAGTACTTC.

This chain joins TRBV20-1 and TRBJ2-1, with D perhaps TRBD2 (5 bases). V dropped 2 bases and J dropped 3 bases, with 8 bases sitting between them. The CDR3 spans 13 residues. Germline V gene sequence: CDR1 DFQATT, CDR2 SNEGSKA (reference sequence). The DNA of the CDR3 is TGCAGTGCTAGATTCGGACTCTACAATGAGCAGTTCTTC. It codes for CSARFGLYNEQFF.

The J gene is TRBJ1-1, the V gene TRBV6-2 or TRBV6-3; no clear D. The CDR3 has 11 residues. The germline CDR1 and CDR2 sequences are MNHEY and SVGEGT. The V and J ends lost 5 bases and 7 bases respectively, with 8 bases between them. CDR3 protein: CASSNHLEAFF. In nucleotides, the CDR3 is TGTGCCAGCAGTAACCATCTTGAAGCTTTCTTT.

A remark on this clonotype: At one end the junction does not follow the germline gene, possibly because of a read error. The chain has TRBV20-1 and TRBJ2-3; D not resolved. This CDR3 is built from 15 residues. Germline values: CDR1 DFQATT, CDR2 SNEGSKA (reference sequence). The DNA of the CDR3 is TGCAGTGCCACGAAGATCGACCTATTCACAGATGCGCAGTATTTT. This encodes CSATKIDLFTDAQYF.

V gene TRBV11-1 combines with J gene TRBJ2-3; 15 nucleotides line up with TRBD2. The germline V gene has CDR1 SGHAT and CDR2 FQDESV (reference sequence). This CDR3 has 17 amino acids. The V and J ends lost 5 bases and 6 bases, in that order; junction bases with no gene match: 9. The CDR3 sequence is CASSKRTSGRAWDTQYF. In nucleotides, the CDR3 is TGTGCCAGCAGCAAACGGACTAGCGGGAGGGCGTGGGATACGCAGTATTTT.

The chain combines TRBV28 with TRBJ2-1, with D possibly TRBD2 on 6 matching bases. Germline V CDR1 and CDR2: MDHEN, SYDVKM. The V end lost 6 bases, the J end lost 2 bases, and 14 bases lay between the germline ends. CDR3 length equals 15 residues. The CDR3, as DNA: TGTGCCAGCAGATCAGCGGGTGACACCTACAATGAGCAGTTCTTC. Translation: CASRSAGDTYNEQFF.

This chain links TRBV7-9 with TRBJ2-7, with 8 bases aligning to TRBD1. V lost 1 base to trimming and J lost 1 base; unmatched junction nucleotides: 6. The CDR3 is 16 amino acids. Per germline, CDR1 SEHNR and CDR2 FQNEAQ (reference sequence). The CDR3 region has the DNA TGTGCCAGCAGCTTAGTTTTTGGGACAGGTTCCTACGAGCAGTACTTC. Translated: CASSLVFGTGSYEQYF. The full variable domain, completed using reference TRBV7-9 and TRBJ2-7, is DTGVSQNPRHKITKRGQNVTFRCDPISEHNRLYWYRQTLGQGPEFLTYFQNEAQLEKSRLLSDRFSAERPKGSFSTLEIQRTEQGDSAMYLCASSLVFGTGSYEQYFGPGTRLTVT.

The chain recombines TRBV10-3 with TRBJ2-5; D may match TRBD1 or TRBD2 (5 bases each). The V gene lost 7 bases and the J gene lost 5 bases, with 20 bases spanning the gap. Per germline, CDR1 ENHRY and CDR2 SYGVKD. The CDR3 loop spans 15 amino acids. In DNA form, the CDR3 reads TGTGCCATCAACCCCGACGGGGCGAAACAGGAGACCCAGTACTTC. Its translation: CAINPDGAKQETQYF.

This chain joins TRBV12-3 or TRBV12-4 and TRBJ1-5; the D is unclear. The V end lost 5 bases, the J end lost 5 bases, and 7 bases lay between the germline ends. The CDR3 consists of 12 residues. CDR3 sequence reads: CASSPPYQPQHF. CDR3 bases: TGTGCCAGCAGTCCCCCGTATCAGCCCCAGCATTTT.

The count of this clonotype is one. The chain links TRBV12-3 or TRBV12-4 to TRBJ2-3; D gene uncertain. The CDR3 runs to 16 residues. V lost 6 bases, J lost 3 bases, and 19 bases lay in between. The CDR3 DNA sequence: TGTGCCAGCAGCCCCCCCTTGAGGTTGGGGACAGATACGCAGTATTTT. Amino acid sequence: CASSPPLRLGTDTQYF.

This clonotype was seen a single time. The gene calls are TRBV29-1 and TRBJ2-7; D is unclear. The V and J ends lost 1 base and 6 bases respectively, with 10 bases between them. Germline V CDR1 and CDR2: SQVTM, ANQGSEA. The length of the CDR3 is 12 residues. Written as DNA, the CDR3 is TGCAGCGTTGAAGTTGGGATCTGCGAGCAGTACTTC. This sequence encodes CSVEVGICEQYF.

This sequence joins TRBV6-5 and TRBJ2-5; possible D gene TRBD2, 5 bases. The end of the DNA is better explained by TRBJ2-7, so the J call may be wrong. The CDR3 totals 14 residues. Germline loops: CDR1 MNHEY, CDR2 SVGAGI. Here the CDR3 reads CASSYSWGAYEQYF. For the CDR3, the DNA is TGTGCCAGCAGTTACTCGTGGGGAGCCTACGAGCAGTACTTC.

This clonotype was found a few times. The gene calls are TRBV10-1 and TRBJ2-1, with 10 nucleotides matching TRBD1. V lost 7 bases to trimming and J lost 11 bases; unmatched junction nucleotides: 11. This CDR3 has 14 residues. CDR1 WNHNN and CDR2 SYGVQD come from the germline V gene (reference sequence). CDR3 sequence reads: CASKPGQGPGQQFF. Written as DNA, the CDR3 is TGCGCCAGCAAACCGGGACAGGGGCCGGGGCAGCAGTTCTTC.

This chain connects TRBV5-1 to TRBJ2-7, with TRBD2 as a possible D gene (7 bases). The CDR3 is made up of 18 amino acids. Germline V lookup: CDR1 SGHRS, CDR2 YFSETQ. Trimming stripped 3 bases from V and 0 bases from J, with 22 bases between. CDR3 sequence reads: CASSYGSAGDYFSYEQYF. DNA of the CDR3: TGCGCCAGCAGCTACGGCTCGGCAGGGGACTACTTCTCCTACGAGCAGTACTTC.

This chain joins TRBV18 and TRBJ2-1; 7 nucleotides line up with TRBD2. Germline CDR1 is KGHSH and CDR2 is LQKENI. With 6 bases clipped from V and 2 bases from J, the junction kept 7 bases outside the gene matches. The CDR3 covers 15 residues. The CDR3 loop is CASSPSAGAYNEQFF. The CDR3 DNA follows: TGTGCCAGCTCTCCCTCCGCGGGGGCCTACAATGAGCAGTTCTTC. The full variable domain, in which reference TRBV18 and TRBJ2-1 provide the parts outside the CDR3, is NAGVMQNPRHLVRRRGQEARLRCSPMKGHSHVYWYRQLPEEGLKFMVYLQKENIIDESGMPKERFSAEFPKEGPSILRIQQVVRGDSAAYFCASSPSAGAYNEQFFGPGTRLTVL.

The rearrangement links TRBV9 to TRBJ2-1, with a possible D match to TRBD2 (5 bases). Germline V gene sequence: CDR1 SGDLS, CDR2 YYNGEE. V lost 0 bases to trimming and J lost 2 bases, with 15 bases between them. The CDR3 sequence is 17 residues long. In nucleotides, the CDR3 is TGTGCCAGCAGCGTAGATCCGGCCAGCGGAACCTACAATGAGCAGTTCTTC. As protein: CASSVDPASGTYNEQFF.

With regard to this clonotype: Germline is not matched at one junction end, which may reflect a read error. V usage is TRBV13 and J usage is TRBJ1-2; 10 nucleotides line up with TRBD1. This CDR3 comprises 14 residues. Looked up from germline, CDR1 is PRHDT and CDR2 is FYEKMQ (reference sequence). The CDR3 nucleotides are TGTGTCAGCAGCTTGACAGGGGGCGACTATGGCTACACCTTC. Its translation is CVSSLTGGDYGYTF.

The chain employs TRBV19 and TRBJ2-2; 9 positions match TRBD2. This CDR3 comprises 14 residues. Looked up from germline, CDR1 is LNHDA and CDR2 is SQIVND (reference sequence). Trimming cost V 6 bases and J 4 bases; bases outside gene matches: 3. Written as DNA, the CDR3 is TGTGCCAGTAGGTTAGCGGGAGCCACCGGGGAGCTGTTTTTT. Protein sequence: CASRLAGATGELFF.

CDR3 residues: CASSRTHRGEQYF. For the CDR3, the DNA is TGTGCCAGCAGCCGAACCCACCGGGGCGAGCAGTACTTC. The chain is built from TRBV14 and TRBJ2-7, with a weak D call TRBD2 (5 bases). With 4 bases removed from V and 6 bases from J, the gap between germline ends came to 13 bases. The CDR3 runs 13 residues. From germline, CDR1 is SGHDN and CDR2 FVKESK.

The chain is built from TRBV5-1 and TRBJ1-2; 7 nucleotides match TRBD1. The V and J ends lost 2 bases and 4 bases, in that order; junction bases with no gene match: 8. The CDR3 contains 15 residues. The germline V gene encodes CDR1 SGHRS and CDR2 YFSETQ. The CDR3, as DNA: TGCGCCAGCAGCTTAGGGACAGCAATGGGCTATGGCTACACCTTC. Its protein product is CASSLGTAMGYGYTF.

The V call is TRBV4-3, the J call TRBJ2-1, with unresolved D. The length of the CDR3 is 15 residues. The germline gives CDR1 LGHNA, CDR2 YSLEER. V was clipped by 4 bases and J by 4 bases, with 14 bases between them. In DNA form, the CDR3 reads TGCGCCAGCAGCCCCCCAGGAGCGAGATACAATGAGCAGTTCTTC. As protein: CASSPPGARYNEQFF.

The gene calls are TRBV9 and TRBJ2-1; D tentatively fits TRBD1 or TRBD2 (5 bases each). V was trimmed by 6 bases and J by 10 bases, leaving 14 bases between them. The length of the CDR3 is 12 residues. Germline CDR1 and CDR2: SGDLS and YYNGEE. The CDR3, as DNA: TGTGCCAGCACCAAACAAGAGGGGGAGCAGTTCTTC. This gives the protein CASTKQEGEQFF.